This T cell receptor (beta chain) was found in a study of cytomegalovirus exposure and HLA in healthy donors. The study's findings and limits: Apparent HLA restriction characterized most CMV-associated TCR beta chains in a later analysis. Cytomegalovirus status was reportedly diagnosed by the classifier with high sensitivity and specificity.

The PCR ran on 60 Vbeta and 13 Jbeta primers. Assay: immunoSEQ multiplex PCR; the TCRdb copy retains only in-frame clones and omits some. The table lists 95,000 to 100,000 clones, about 80% of them singletons. This clone was seen only once. The antigen is undetermined. Trimming shortened V by 1 base and J by 0 bases, and 12 bases separated the two germline ends. Germline V CDR1 and CDR2: MNHNS, SASEGT. CDR3 size: 17 residues. This sequence joins TRBV6-1 and TRBJ1-4, with a tentative D call TRBD1 (6 bases). The specimen sequenced was PBMCs. The TCR comes from a man aged 35-49 years in good health and CMV-seronegative. CDR3 coding DNA: TGTGCCAGCAGTGAAGGGGGGCATTGGACAACTAATGAAAAACTGTTTTTT. Translated, it gives CASSEGGHWTTNEKLFF.